The 5 T cell receptor beta chains given below trace back to one sample, sequenced in a study of vaccination effects on CD4 cells after COVID-19. Using viral peptide pools, the ViraFEST assay grew out antigen-specific CD4+ T cells prior to sequencing. Researchers isolated CD4+ T cells once 9 to 11 days of culture had elapsed. Participants got two doses of BNT162b2 or mRNA-1273 vaccine. These TCRs are of unknown antigen specificity. Produced via immunoSEQ multiplex PCR; TCRdb's table is partial and in-frame only. Among some 74,000 clones, about 80% were seen once, and the ten largest hold 1.2%. Specimen: CD4+ T cells from PBMCs cultured with HCoV-229E spike peptides, collected after COVID-19 vaccination. These receptors originate from a human donor who received a COVID-19 vaccine.

The chain employs TRBV30 and TRBJ1-2; D is unresolved. Trimming took off 0 bases at V and 8 bases at J, with 16 bases between the two ends. CDR1 is GTSNPN and CDR2 is SVGIG in the germline V gene (reference sequence). This CDR3 is 14 amino acids long. The CDR3 is CAWSVWGSREGYTF. In DNA form, the CDR3 reads TGTGCCTGGAGTGTATGGGGTAGTCGGGAGGGCTACACCTTC.

This clone showed up just once. J is TRBJ1-4 and V is TRBV24-1; 9 bases match TRBD1. The germline gives CDR1 KGHDR, CDR2 SFDVKD. Trimming at V came to 3 bases and at J to 0 bases, leaving 4 bases not matched to a gene. The CDR3 extends over 17 amino acids. The CDR3 loop is CATSDPGTGTTNEKLFF. CDR3 DNA: TGTGCCACCAGTGATCCCGGGACAGGGACAACTAATGAAAAACTGTTTTTT.

CDR3 DNA: TGTGCCACCAGACTCGGTGGCACCGGGGAGCTGTTTTTT. It encodes CATRLGGTGELFF. The gene calls are TRBV24-1 and TRBJ2-2, with no clear D. Trimming left V 7 bases short and J 4 bases short, with 9 bases between. The CDR3 loop spans 13 amino acids. Germline loops: CDR1 KGHDR, CDR2 SFDVKD.

This clone has just one count. The V call is TRBV7-2, the J call TRBJ1-5; D uncertain. The ends were cut back, 0 bases at V and 9 bases at J, with 12 bases in the middle. Germline lookup yields CDR1 SGHTA and CDR2 FQGNSA. This CDR3 is built from 14 residues. CDR3 nucleotide sequence: TGTGCCAGCAGCTTAGCGGCAGGCTCGCGGCCCCAGCATTTT. This sequence encodes CASSLAAGSRPQHF.

The V call is TRBV5-6, the J call TRBJ1-1; tentatively, D is TRBD1 (6 bases). Germline assignment: CDR1 SGHDT and CDR2 YYEEEE. Trimming cost V 4 bases and J 11 bases, with 18 bases left between them. The CDR3 is 13 amino acids. DNA for the CDR3: TGTGCCAGCAGCCCTTTGGAGGGGGACGCGGCTTTCTTT. Residues: CASSPLEGDAAFF. The full variable domain, completed using reference TRBV5-6 and TRBJ1-1, is DAGVTQSPTHLIKTRGQQVTLRCSPKSGHDTVSWYQQALGQGPQFIFQYYEEEERQRGNFPDRFSGHQFPNYSSELNVNALLLGDSALYLCASSPLEGDAAFFGQGTRLTVV.